Described below is a single T cell receptor (beta chain) sequence and its context. This clone's antigen is unknown. One base away there is no much larger clone; base qualities are not given. The immunoSEQ Assay, a bias-controlled multiplex PCR, was used to amplify TCRbeta CDR3 regions from genomic DNA. For the original study's pipeline: Nucleated cell counts per sample were estimated from amplification of reference gene primers within the assay. Sequence reads were collapsed and filtered to measure the absolute abundance of every unique TCRbeta CDR3 rearrangement. For each sample, productive Simpson clonality was calculated by taking the square root of Simpson's diversity index across productive rearrangements. TCRdb limited this immuneACCESS table to in-frame rearrangements with V and J called. A share of clones is missing; checked studies link under half to unresolved V genes, and the rest is unexplained. V, J and clone size are those of that table, while D and trimming were read from the DNA. In this sample the table shows 200,000 to 250,000 clones, 90% to 95% of which occur a single time. Clones ranked in the top ten supply approximately 0.77% of the sample.

The data are from a study of blood T cell repertoires in COVID-19 (TCRdb year 2020). About the full investigation: Samples covering the acute and convalescent phases of COVID-19 were provided by collaborators in the United States, Italy and Spain. The material from the prospective study consisted of cDNA or gDNA derived from T cells, B-cell-depleted T cells, or PBMCs. The samples were drawn from two sources: the first 160 participants of the ongoing ImmuneRACE study, and some 1,300 subjects contributed by 6 global collaborators. The repertoires were released in a freely available public database intended as a resource for research on the immune response to SARS-CoV-2. Subjects who had been exposed to COVID-19, were actively infected with it, or had recovered from it provided the deeply sampled blood TCRbeta repertoires that made up the dataset. Where HLA class I and class II types were available, the types were taken from metadata supplied by the sample provider, not from assay-based typing. Nearly every sample came with metadata listing a de-identified subject ID, COVID-19 status, age in years and sex.

Beyond this particular receptor, the publication reports: The quantity of clinical and demographic metadata differed by source and by participant and was supplied without curation.

In Seattle, one collaborating source enrolled patients while the infection was active and tracked those patients longitudinally over the course of disease. Each collaborating institution followed its own protocols to collect whole blood in K2EDTA tubes. Collaborator samples were shipped for TCRbeta analysis as frozen whole blood, isolated PBMCs, or DNA extracted from either sample type. CDR1 and CDR2 are read off the germline V gene (reference sequence) as LGHDT and YNNKEL. Including the terminal cysteine and phenylalanine, the CDR3 comprises 14 residues. Only CDR3 DNA remains: 42 bases, in frame from the first base. Clipping removes 4 bases from V and 3 bases from J, with 3 as the unmatched junction base count.

The chain employs TRBV3-1 (or the pseudogene TRBV3-2) and TRBJ2-7, with 10 bases matching TRBD2. Sequencing was carried out using peripheral blood. This TCR derives from a man aged 55 to 70 with COVID-19, enrolled during active disease. For the CDR3, the sequence is CASSLWTSGYEQYF. The DNA sequence is given as TGTGCCAGCAGCCTTTGGACTAGCGGCTACGAGCAGTACTTC.